This is a list of T cell receptor beta chains from one sample in a study of blood T cell repertoires in COVID-19. The repertoire was sequenced with immunoSEQ multiplex PCR; TCRdb's copy has only in-frame clones and lacks some. The sample has about 130,000 clones; over 60% are singletons. Material for sequencing was peripheral blood. The receptor source for this set is a woman in her sixties or seventies with acute or convalescent COVID-19. Both conserved end residues are part of each CDR3. A D gene is named only where the DNA matches it firmly. A clone size is listed for some rows: how often the clone was seen (once, few, many), or a class if it is expanded.

J | length | size | D | V | DNA | CDR3
TRBJ2-1 | 14 | once | - | TRBV3-1/TRBV3-2 | TGTGCCAGCAGCCAAATCTCTAGTTTGACTGAGCAGTTCTTC | CASSQISSLTEQFF
TRBJ2-2 | 15 | few | - | TRBV30 | TGTGCCTGCCACGCCCGAGCGGCGAACACCGGGGAGCTGTTTTTT | CACHARAANTGELFF
TRBJ2-1 | 14 | - | - | TRBV5-1 | TGCGCCAGCAGCTTAGCGAGCTCCTACAATGAGCAGTTCTTC | CASSLASSYNEQFF
TRBJ2-2 | 14 | - | TRBD2 | TRBV9 | TGTGCCAGCAGCGAGGGACTAGCGGACGGGGAGCTGTTTTTT | CASSEGLADGELFF
TRBJ1-1 | 14 | few | - | TRBV5-6 | TGTGCCAGCAGCTTTCGACAGAACCTCCTTGGGGCTTTCTTT | CASSFRQNLLGAFF
TRBJ1-1 | 13 | few | - | TRBV7-3 | TGTGCCAGCAGCTTAACTCGTACAGGGCAAGCTTTCTTT | CASSLTRTGQAFF
TRBJ2-7 | 13 | - | - | TRBV7-8 | TGTGCCAGCAGCTTATCAGGGGACTACGAGCAGTACTTC | CASSLSGDYEQYF
TRBJ2-5 | 17 | - | TRBD2 | TRBV2 | TGTGCCAGCAGCCGCCTAGCGGGAGGGCCAGGGGGGGAGACCCAGTACTTC | CASSRLAGGPGGETQYF
TRBJ2-7 | 15 | - | TRBD2 | TRBV7-8 | TGTGCCAGCAGCCCCCAAGCGGGAGGGCAAGGTGAGCAGTACTTC | CASSPQAGGQGEQYF
TRBJ1-5 | 14 | - | - | TRBV7-2 | TGTGCCAGCAGCACAGACAGGTTTGGCCAGCCCCAGCATTTT | CASSTDRFGQPQHF
TRBJ2-7 | 14 | - | - | TRBV30 | TGTGCCTGGAGGCATATAGGGAGTCTCCACGAGCAGTACTTC | CAWRHIGSLHEQYF
TRBJ1-5 | 13 | - | - | TRBV19 | TGTGCCAGTAGTAGACAGGAAAATCAGCCCCAGCATTTT | CASSRQENQPQHF
TRBJ2-7 | 16 | - | TRBD1 | TRBV19 | TGTGCCAGTAGTCAATTGCGACAGGGGGGGTCCTACGAGCAGTACTTC | CASSQLRQGGSYEQYF
TRBJ2-3 | 16 | - | TRBD2 | TRBV5-6 | TGTGCCAGCAGCCGAGGCCTTAGCGGGAGCACAGATACGCAGTATTTT | CASSRGLSGSTDTQYF
TRBJ2-7 | 12 | once | - | TRBV7-9 | TGTGCCAGCAGGGGTCCTAGTGGCGAGCAGTACTTC | CASRGPSGEQYF
TRBJ2-7 | 12 | - | - | TRBV2 | TGTGCCAGCAGTGTAACAGGGTACGAGCAGTACTTC | CASSVTGYEQYF
TRBJ1-5 | 16 | - | TRBD1 | TRBV27 | TGTGCCAGCAGTCTCGCCGGGACAGGGTTAAGTCAGCCCCAGCATTTT | CASSLAGTGLSQPQHF
TRBJ2-1 | 16 | - | TRBD1 | TRBV7-2 | TGTGCCAGCAGCTTCTCACAGGGGGCGAGATACAATGAGCAGTTCTTC | CASSFSQGARYNEQFF
TRBJ2-2 | 16 | few | - | TRBV9 | TGTGCCAGCAGCGTCACTCGACTGACGAACACCGGGGAGCTGTTTTTT | CASSVTRLTNTGELFF
TRBJ2-7 | 11 | - | - | TRBV28 | TGTGCCAGCAGTTCCACCTACGAGCAGTACTTC | CASSSTYEQYF
TRBJ1-1 | 14 | - | TRBD1 | TRBV2 | TGTGCCAGCAGAAGACAGGGGAGGGACACTGAAGCTTTCTTT | CASRRQGRDTEAFF
TRBJ2-1 | 15 | - | - | TRBV11-2 | TGTGCCAGCAGCTTATACGGCGGGTCCTCCAATGAGCAGTTCTTC | CASSLYGGSSNEQFF
TRBJ1-1 | 14 | many | - | TRBV15 | TGTGCCACCAGCAGAGTGGGAGGGAGGAGTGAAGCTTTCTTT | CATSRVGGRSEAFF
TRBJ2-7 | 14 | - | TRBD1 | TRBV6-5 | TGTGCCAGCAGTACCCGACAGGGATCCTACGAGCAGTACTTC | CASSTRQGSYEQYF